The source of this TCR beta chain is a study of metastatic and nonmetastatic thyroid tumors. All patients reached thyroid surgery having received no treatment beforehand. This CDR3 is built from 17 residues. V trimming: 6 bases; J trimming: 7 bases; junction bases outside the gene matches: 16. From germline, CDR1 is SGHAT and CDR2 FQNNGV. In the original processing: A classifier of distant metastasis in papillary thyroid cancer was built from CDR3 differences (across clinicopathological groups). Using MiXCR, TCRdb reanalyzed the PCR reads. In this record, the V and J calls reflect TCRdb's handling and not the investigators' own analysis. The sample has roughly 93,000 clones; about 12% are singletons. This clone was detected ten times or more.

The sequenced sample was blood. The rearrangement uses TRBV11-2 and TRBJ2-2; 8 positions agree with TRBD1. This TCR was recovered from a female donor with papillary thyroid cancer or a benign thyroid nodule (not recorded which). Some clones in this sample may be carry-over from other donors' samples. The CDR3 here is CASRARPGQESIGELFF. CDR3 coding DNA: TGTGCCAGCAGGGCGAGACCGGGACAGGAGTCAATCGGGGAGCTGTTTTTT.